Below, 14 T cell receptor beta chains from the same sample are listed, as sequenced in a study of T-cell reconstitution after alpha-beta-depleted transplantation in children. Preparing the TCRbeta library involved the use of unique molecular identifiers. TCRdb analysed the PCR reads with MiXCR anew, one entry per CDR3 protein. The table shows about 270,000 distinct CDR3 sequences, with 9.9% occurring only once. Sequenced here: PBMCs from the stem cell graft donor, sampled from the stem cell graft. Receptors were obtained from a human donor who donated a stem cell graft to a child with SCID.

The sample holds a few counts of this clonotype. CDR3 loop: CASSPLDRIQPQHF. In DNA, the CDR3 is TGTGCCAGCAGCCCTCTGGACAGGATTCAGCCCCAGCATTTT. The gene calls are TRBV6-1 and TRBJ1-5; 7 nucleotides align to TRBD1. This CDR3 region has 14 residues. Germline CDR1 and CDR2: MNHNS and SASEGT. V was pared by 6 bases and J by 6 bases, with 8 bases of the junction left unmatched.

The J gene is TRBJ1-5, the V gene TRBV10-3; the D gene is possibly TRBD1 (6 bases). Trimming removed 1 base at V and 3 bases at J, with 13 bases between. Germline V gives CDR1 ENHRY, CDR2 SYGVKD. CDR3 length: 16 residues. The CDR3 spells CAISEFDRTANQPQHF. In DNA form, the CDR3 reads TGTGCCATCAGTGAGTTCGACAGGACGGCCAATCAGCCCCAGCATTTT.

The gene calls are TRBV5-1 and TRBJ2-1; D is ambiguous. Germline V gene sequence: CDR1 SGHRS, CDR2 YFSETQ. The CDR3 spans 14 residues. Trimming removed 1 base from V and 9 bases from J, with 14 bases in between. The CDR3 nucleotides are TGCGCCAGCAGCTTGCTGGGGAAGAAGGGTGAGCAGTTCTTC. This codes for CASSLLGKKGEQFF.

This clonotype has only a few counts. The chain joins TRBV7-9 to TRBJ2-7; 7 bases align to TRBD1. This CDR3 region has 14 residues. J gave up 3 bases and V 5 bases, and 7 bases lay outside the gene matches. Germline loops: CDR1 SEHNR, CDR2 FQNEAQ (reference sequence). CDR3 region: CASSHYAGGYEQYF. The DNA for the CDR3 is TGTGCCAGCAGCCACTACGCAGGGGGCTACGAGCAGTACTTC.

At least ten counts were recorded for this clonotype. The V gene is TRBV6-1, the J gene TRBJ2-7, with TRBD1 identical over 11 bases. Trimming cost V 6 bases and J 4 bases; bases outside gene matches: 8. The germline V gene encodes CDR1 MNHNS and CDR2 SASEGT. The CDR3 is 15 amino acids. DNA for the CDR3: TGTGCCAGCAGCTCCACCGGGACAGGGGGTTACGAGCAGTACTTC. Amino acids: CASSSTGTGGYEQYF.

This clonotype has at least ten counts. V is TRBV5-5 and J is TRBJ2-1; possibly TRBD1 or TRBD2 for D (5 bases each). The germline V and J ends were trimmed by 2 bases and 6 bases, with 21 bases remaining between them. Germline assignment: CDR1 SGHKS and CDR2 YYEKEE (reference sequence). The CDR3 loop spans 17 amino acids. This CDR3 is CASSFGVGAAAGNEQFF. The CDR3, as DNA: TGTGCCAGCAGCTTTGGGGTTGGGGCCGCGGCGGGCAATGAGCAGTTCTTC.

In its sample, this clonotype was seen many times. J is TRBJ2-1 and V is TRBV6-5; D is uncertain. The CDR3 covers 15 residues. Trimming pared 2 bases from V and 3 bases from J, leaving 11 bases between. Germline lookup yields CDR1 MNHEY and CDR2 SVGAGI. In DNA, the CDR3 is TGTGCCAGCAGTTACCGAACAGACATCTACAATGAGCAGTTCTTC. The encoded protein is CASSYRTDIYNEQFF.

The chain recombines TRBV12-3 or TRBV12-4 with TRBJ2-7; perhaps D is TRBD1 or TRBD2 (5 bases each). V was shortened by 4 bases and J by 2 bases, with 18 bases between the two germline ends. The CDR3 loop spans 16 amino acids. The CDR3 nucleotides are TGTGCCAGCAGTTACCCCGCCGGGACGGGGACCTACGAGCAGTACTTC. This gives the protein CASSYPAGTGTYEQYF.

This clonotype has a count of ten or more. J is TRBJ2-5 and V is TRBV25-1, with D perhaps matching TRBD2 (5 bases). The CDR3 runs 14 residues. CDR1 and CDR2 (germline): MGHDK, SYGVNS. Trimming shortened V by 1 base and J by 5 bases, and 11 bases separated the two germline ends. CDR3 nucleotides: TGTGCCAGCAGTGAATGGGAGTTAAGGGAGACCCAGTACTTC. Protein sequence: CASSEWELRETQYF. The full variable domain, completed using reference TRBV25-1 and TRBJ2-5, is EADIYQTPRYLVIGTGKKITLECSQTMGHDKMYWYQQDPGMELHLIHYSYGVNSTEKGDLSSESTVSRIRTEHFPLTLESARPSHTSQYLCASSEWELRETQYFGPGTRLLVL.

V and J are TRBV2 and TRBJ2-6; D is uncertain. The CDR3 totals 15 residues. The germline V gene encodes CDR1 SNHLY and CDR2 FYNNEI. Trimming left V 3 bases short and J 0 bases short, with 6 bases between. CDR3 coding DNA: TGTGCCAGCAGTGATTGGACCTCTGGGGCCAACGTCCTGACTTTC. Residues: CASSDWTSGANVLTF.

V gene TRBV7-9 combines with J gene TRBJ2-7; 10 nucleotides agree with TRBD1. CDR1 and CDR2 from the germline V gene are SEHNR and FQNEAQ (reference sequence). Trimming removed 4 bases from V and 4 bases from J; junction bases left unmatched: 7. This CDR3 comprises 15 residues. In nucleotides, the CDR3 is TGTGCCAGCAGCTCTGGGACAGGGGACTGGTACGAGCAGTACTTC. Translated, it gives CASSSGTGDWYEQYF.

The sample holds a few counts of this clonotype. CDR3 nucleotides: TGCGCCAGCAGTGGACAGGGTGATGGCTACACCTTC. Translating gives CASSGQGDGYTF. This rearrangement joins TRBV10-2 to TRBJ1-2, with TRBD1 identical over 7 bases. Germline loops: CDR1 WSHSY, CDR2 SAAADI. The length of the CDR3 is 12 residues. Trimming at V came to 4 bases and at J to 6 bases, leaving 2 bases not matched to a gene.

This clonotype turned up a few times. The chain couples TRBV3-1 to TRBJ1-6; no firm D call. The CDR3 runs 16 residues. The germline V gene encodes CDR1 LGHDT and CDR2 YNNKEL (reference sequence). Trimming took 0 bases from V and 10 from J, leaving 16 bases between them. The CDR3 reads CASSQEKRPNVSPLHF. In DNA, the CDR3 is TGTGCCAGCAGCCAAGAAAAGAGACCCAATGTGTCACCCCTCCACTTT.

The sample holds one count of this clonotype. The chain combines TRBV7-6 with TRBJ2-5; 7 bases match TRBD2. V shed 3 bases, J shed 5 bases, and the junction held 3 bases outside the gene matches. From germline, CDR1 is SGHVS and CDR2 FNYEAQ. The CDR3 is 13 amino acids. Here the CDR3 DNA reads TGTGCCAGCAGCTTCCTCGGGGGGGAGACCCAGTACTTC. Amino acid sequence: CASSFLGGETQYF.